This section outlines one TCR beta chain sequence together with its context. Original analysis: Researchers report that nucleated cell counts were estimated from reference gene primer amplification. Method: immunoSEQ multiplex PCR; TCRdb's copy keeps in-frame clones and lacks some. V, J and clone size are taken as reported in that table, and D and trimming were inferred from the DNA itself. The table lists about 350,000 clones, more than 70% of them singletons. Enrollment of patients from Seattle took place during active infection, with longitudinal follow-up. Germline values: CDR1 SGHRS, CDR2 YFSETQ. The CDR3 spans 15 residues. V lost 3 bases and J 1 base, leaving 11 bases between the germline ends. This record belongs to a study of blood T cell repertoires in COVID-19. Turning to the study itself: Spain, Italy and the United States supplied samples that represented acute and convalescent COVID-19. PBMCs, B-cell-depleted T cells, or T cells provided the cDNA or gDNA that made up the material.

This clonotype was sampled from a woman aged 55-70 years with COVID-19, enrolled during active disease. Input material: peripheral blood. The rearrangement links TRBV5-1 to TRBJ1-3; no definite D call. In nucleotides, the CDR3 is TGCGCCAGCAGCTCTATCCCATTTTCTGGAAACACCATATATTTT. Its translation: CASSSIPFSGNTIYF.